This T cell receptor (beta chain) was profiled in a study of T-cell reconstitution after alpha-beta-depleted transplantation in children. Study-wide findings and caveats: Several hundred rapidly expanded clones from non-depleted graft cells reportedly supplied alpha-beta T cells about two months post-transplant.

The V and J ends lost 4 bases and 5 bases respectively, with 19 bases between them. The CDR3 totals 15 residues. Germline V gene sequence: CDR1 SGHRS, CDR2 YFSETQ. Points on this clonotype: The antigen is unknown.

It was with unique molecular identifiers that the TCRbeta library was prepared. TCRdb processed the PCR reads anew with MiXCR; each CDR3 protein has one entry. Among hundreds of thousands of distinct CDR3 sequences listed, about 15% were seen once. V and J are TRBV5-1 and TRBJ2-7, with unresolved D. The sequence derives from a male patient younger than 18 who had a stem cell transplant for acute lymphoblastic leukemia, so the T cells may come from the graft donor. The specimen was PBMCs, mostly from graft donor cells, collected 360 days after TCRalphabeta/CD19-depleted stem cell transplant. In DNA, the CDR3 is TGCGCCAGCAGCCCCCGGCCGGCATGGAGCGACGAGCAGTACTTC. This translates into CASSPRPAWSDEQYF.